These T cell receptor beta chains were read from a single sample in a study of control samples from healthy donors and cancer patients. The data were produced by immunoSEQ multiplex PCR, yet TCRdb's version contains in-frame clones alone and is incomplete. The sample shows 70,000 to 80,000 clones, roughly 90% of them seen only once. Sequenced input: PBMCs. The receptor set was obtained from a woman aged 50 to 60 with colorectal cancer. The CDR3 runs from the conserved cysteine through the conserved F or W. Fields, in order: clone size, J gene, V gene, D gene, CDR3 protein, CDR3 DNA. D genes are given only for firm matches. Clone size is not always given. Where it is, it says once, few, many or a class for expanded clones.

size: -
J: TRBJ2-3
V: TRBV5-1
D: TRBD2
CDR3: CASSLELRGGRQLTQYF
DNA: TGCGCCAGCAGCTTGGAGCTCCGGGGGGGCCGGCAGTTGACGCAGTATTTT

size: -
J: TRBJ2-5
V: TRBV19
D: -
CDR3: CASSGQLQETQYF
DNA: TGTGCCAGTAGTGGACAGCTCCAAGAGACCCAGTACTTC

size: -
J: TRBJ2-1
V: TRBV18
D: TRBD2
CDR3: CASSPTSEGEQFF
DNA: TGTGCCAGCTCACCAACTAGCGAGGGTGAGCAGTTCTTC

size: -
J: TRBJ1-4
V: TRBV6-5
D: -
CDR3: CASSPNRLGDEKLFF
DNA: TGTGCCAGCAGTCCTAACAGGCTGGGGGATGAAAAACTGTTTTTT

size: -
J: TRBJ2-5
V: TRBV5-1
D: TRBD1
CDR3: CASSLGLQGKTETQYF
DNA: TGCGCCAGCAGCTTGGGATTACAGGGGAAGACAGAGACCCAGTACTTC

size: -
J: TRBJ1-2
V: TRBV7-2
D: TRBD1
CDR3: CASSSDRGNYGYTF
DNA: TGTGCCAGCAGCTCGGACAGGGGTAACTATGGCTACACCTTC

size: -
J: TRBJ2-3
V: TRBV27
D: -
CDR3: CASSRQGGAFDTQYF
DNA: TGTGCCAGCAGTCGCCAGGGGGGTGCATTCGATACGCAGTATTTT

size: -
J: TRBJ1-1
V: TRBV12-3/TRBV12-4
D: -
CDR3: CASTVLNTEAFF
DNA: TGTGCCAGTACGGTTTTGAACACTGAAGCTTTCTTT

size: -
J: TRBJ2-2
V: TRBV5-1
D: -
CDR3: CASSLQPQGGNTGELFF
DNA: TGCGCCAGCAGCTTGCAACCTCAGGGAGGGAACACCGGGGAGCTGTTTTTT

size: once
J: TRBJ2-3
V: TRBV29-1
D: -
CDR3: CSVSSTDTQYF
DNA: TGCAGCGTATCATCTACAGATACGCAGTATTTT

size: once
J: TRBJ1-4
V: TRBV18
D: -
CDR3: CASSPPFAAGGTNEKLFF
DNA: TGTGCCAGCTCACCACCGTTCGCAGCCGGAGGAACTAATGAAAAACTGTTTTTT

size: -
J: TRBJ1-4
V: TRBV6-5
D: -
CDR3: CASSLEGRHEKLFF
DNA: TGTGCCAGCAGTCTGGAGGGGCGGCATGAAAAACTGTTTTTT

size: -
J: TRBJ2-1
V: TRBV9
D: TRBD1
CDR3: CASSVVDRGSYNEQFF
DNA: TGTGCCAGCAGCGTGGTCGACAGGGGCTCCTACAATGAGCAGTTCTTC

size: -
J: TRBJ2-5
V: TRBV12-5
D: TRBD2
CDR3: CASGPIAGGGETQYF
DNA: TGTGCTAGTGGTCCCATTGCGGGGGGTGGGGAGACCCAGTACTTC

size: -
J: TRBJ2-5
V: TRBV10-1
D: -
CDR3: CASSESYAGAETQYF
DNA: TGCGCCAGCAGTGAGTCGTACGCGGGGGCGGAGACCCAGTACTTC

size: -
J: TRBJ1-1
V: TRBV30
D: -
CDR3: CASSLNRASLRAFF
DNA: TGTGCCTCTTCCTTAAATCGGGCCTCTTTACGGGCTTTCTTT

size: -
J: TRBJ2-1
V: TRBV15
D: TRBD1
CDR3: CATSREKGQLHNEQFF
DNA: TGTGCCACCAGCAGAGAAAAGGGACAGTTACACAATGAGCAGTTCTTC

size: once
J: TRBJ2-3
V: TRBV6-5
D: -
CDR3: CASSYRVADTQYF
DNA: TGTGCCAGCAGTTACAGGGTGGCAGATACGCAGTATTTT

size: once
J: TRBJ1-2
V: TRBV6-5
D: -
CDR3: CASTYGQTYGYTF
DNA: TGTGCCAGCACTTACGGACAGACGTATGGCTACACCTTC

size: -
J: TRBJ1-2
V: TRBV2
D: -
CDR3: CASSEGGQFMYGYTF
DNA: TGTGCCAGCAGTGAAGGCGGACAGTTTATGTATGGCTACACCTTC

size: once
J: TRBJ2-1
V: TRBV28
D: TRBD1
CDR3: CASSSDRVGQFF
DNA: TGTGCCAGCAGTTCTGACAGGGTTGGGCAGTTCTTC

size: -
J: TRBJ1-5
V: TRBV10-3
D: -
CDR3: CAISESRGSQPQHF
DNA: TGTGCCATCAGTGAGTCCAGGGGAAGTCAGCCCCAGCATTTT

size: -
J: TRBJ2-1
V: TRBV5-5
D: -
CDR3: CASSLAGNEQFF
DNA: TGTGCCAGCAGCTTGGCAGGCAATGAGCAGTTCTTC

size: -
J: TRBJ1-1
V: TRBV27
D: TRBD1
CDR3: CASSFDRGNTEAFF
DNA: TGTGCCAGCAGTTTCGACAGGGGCAACACTGAAGCTTTCTTT

size: -
J: TRBJ1-3
V: TRBV7-8
D: TRBD1
CDR3: CASSTTGMSSGNTIYF
DNA: TGTGCCAGCAGCACGACAGGGATGAGCTCTGGAAACACCATATATTTT

size: -
J: TRBJ2-3
V: TRBV5-8
D: -
CDR3: CASSLAGVGTDTQYF
DNA: TGTGCCAGCAGCTTGGCGGGTGTTGGGACAGATACGCAGTATTTT

size: -
J: TRBJ2-1
V: TRBV29-1
D: -
CDR3: CSVADGYNEQFF
DNA: TGCAGCGTAGCCGACGGGTACAACGAGCAGTTCTTC

size: -
J: TRBJ1-2
V: TRBV6-5
D: TRBD1
CDR3: CASSSGTGVNYGYTF
DNA: TGTGCCAGCAGTTCCGGGACAGGGGTTAACTATGGCTACACCTTC

size: once
J: TRBJ2-2
V: TRBV10-2
D: -
CDR3: CASARQNPGELFF
DNA: TGCGCCAGCGCCCGCCAGAACCCCGGGGAGCTGTTTTTT

size: -
J: TRBJ1-4
V: TRBV2
D: -
CDR3: CASEGTVNEKLFF
DNA: TGTGCCAGTGAGGGGACTGTTAATGAAAAACTGTTTTTT

size: few
J: TRBJ1-5
V: TRBV2
D: -
CDR3: CASRQEGQPQHF
DNA: TGTGCCAGCAGGCAGGAAGGGCAGCCCCAGCATTTT

size: -
J: TRBJ1-1
V: TRBV4-3
D: TRBD1
CDR3: CASSQDSSDRATEAFF
DNA: TGCGCCAGCAGCCAAGATAGTTCAGACAGGGCGACTGAAGCTTTCTTT

size: -
J: TRBJ1-5
V: TRBV6-1
D: -
CDR3: CASSETVNQPQHF
DNA: TGTGCCAGCAGTGAAACAGTCAATCAGCCCCAGCATTTT

size: -
J: TRBJ1-2
V: TRBV5-6
D: -
CDR3: CASSLTGPYGYTF
DNA: TGTGCCAGCAGCTTGACAGGGCCCTATGGCTACACCTTC

size: -
J: TRBJ1-5
V: TRBV6-5
D: -
CDR3: CASSYGPGQPQHF
DNA: TGTGCCAGCAGTTACGGGCCTGGACAGCCCCAGCATTTT

size: -
J: TRBJ2-2
V: TRBV5-6
D: -
CDR3: CASSSVGGTTGELFF
DNA: TGTGCCAGCAGTTCCGTCGGGGGAACCACCGGGGAGCTGTTTTTT

size: once
J: TRBJ1-2
V: TRBV18
D: -
CDR3: CASSPPGPLYGYTF
DNA: TGTGCCAGCTCACCACCCGGGCCGCTCTATGGCTACACCTTC

size: -
J: TRBJ1-5
V: TRBV19
D: -
CDR3: CASKGLDSSNQPQHF
DNA: TGTGCCAGTAAGGGTTTGGACAGTAGCAATCAGCCCCAGCATTTT

size: -
J: TRBJ2-5
V: TRBV2
D: -
CDR3: CASSAMGLSQETQYF
DNA: TGTGCCAGCAGCGCCATGGGACTTTCGCAAGAGACCCAGTACTTC

size: -
J: TRBJ1-6
V: TRBV5-1
D: -
CDR3: CASSLRETANSPLHF
DNA: TGCGCCAGCAGCTTGCGTGAGACAGCTAATTCACCCCTCCACTTT

size: -
J: TRBJ1-1
V: TRBV28
D: -
CDR3: CASSLRDTEAFF
DNA: TGTGCCAGCAGTTTGAGGGACACTGAAGCTTTCTTT

size: -
J: TRBJ1-2
V: TRBV6-5
D: TRBD1
CDR3: CASRAGTAPNYGYTF
DNA: TGTGCCAGCAGAGCCGGGACAGCTCCTAACTATGGCTACACCTTC

size: -
J: TRBJ1-2
V: TRBV24-1
D: -
CDR3: CATSDRTFNYGYTF
DNA: TGTGCCACCAGTGACCGGACCTTTAACTATGGCTACACCTTC